These 13 T cell receptor beta chains were all obtained from the same sample, sequenced in a study of cytomegalovirus exposure and HLA in healthy donors. 60 Vbeta and 13 Jbeta primers were used in PCR. Generated by immunoSEQ multiplex PCR, the TCRdb table keeps only in-frame clones and is missing some. Seen here are about 120,000 clones, under 85% observed once, and the top ten hold 1.5% to 2%. Sequencing used PBMCs. These receptor sequences come from a woman aged 18-35 years in good health and CMV-seronegative.

The chain couples TRBV6-5 to TRBJ1-1, with D unresolved. The germline CDR1 and CDR2 sequences are MNHEY and SVGAGI. V was pared by 6 bases and J by 2 bases, with 7 bases between. The CDR3 runs 12 residues. The CDR3 DNA follows: TGTGCCAGCAGGACTCGTAACACTGAAGCTTTCTTT. Protein: CASRTRNTEAFF.

The sample holds a few counts of this clone. V usage is TRBV15 and J usage is TRBJ2-1, with 7 positions matching TRBD2. V lost 6 bases, J lost 8 bases, and 16 bases stayed unmatched. Looked up from germline, CDR1 is LNHNV and CDR2 is YYDKDF (reference sequence). The CDR3 sequence is 16 residues long. CDR3 coding DNA: TGTGCCACCAGTAGACGTACTAGCGATTTTTACGATGAGCAGTTCTTC. Translation gives CATSRRTSDFYDEQFF.

This clone showed up just once. The V call is TRBV5-1, the J call TRBJ2-2; maybe TRBD2 (6 bases). The CDR3 totals 15 residues. Germline CDR1 reads SGHRS; CDR2 reads YFSETQ. V lost 4 bases, J lost 0 bases, and 10 bases lay in between. The CDR3 spells CASSLGTANTGELFF. The CDR3, as DNA: TGCGCCAGCAGCCTCGGGACTGCGAACACCGGGGAGCTGTTTTTT.

The J gene is TRBJ2-7, the V gene TRBV4-1; the D is unclear. Germline CDR1 and CDR2: MGHRA and YSYEKL. CDR3 length: 14 amino acids. The germline V and J ends were trimmed by 1 base and 3 bases, with 10 bases remaining between them. CDR3 bases: TGCGCCAGCAGCCAAGGCCCAGCGAGCTACGAGCAGTACTTC. The encoded protein is CASSQGPASYEQYF.

This clone was detected a few times. V gene TRBV5-6 combines with J gene TRBJ1-4; possibly TRBD1 for D (5 bases). Trimming shortened V by 0 bases and J by 8 bases, and 11 bases separated the two germline ends. Germline loops: CDR1 SGHDT, CDR2 YYEEEE. This CDR3 contains 14 residues. The CDR3 nucleotides read TGTGCCAGCAGCTTGGAAGGGGCAGGGGAAAAACTGTTTTTT. This translates into CASSLEGAGEKLFF.

The chain couples TRBV30 to TRBJ1-4; D remains ambiguous. CDR3 length equals 13 residues. Germline lookup yields CDR1 GTSNPN and CDR2 SVGIG (reference sequence). V was clipped by 1 base and J by 7 bases, with 10 bases between them. CDR3 residues: CAWSGSAREKLFF. The CDR3 region has the DNA TGTGCCTGGAGTGGATCCGCGCGTGAAAAACTGTTTTTT.

The chain joins TRBV28 to TRBJ1-6, with a possible D match to TRBD1 (5 bases). The V gene's germline CDR1 is MDHEN and CDR2 SYDVKM. CDR3 size: 17 residues. The ends were cut back, 3 bases at V and 8 bases at J, with 20 bases in the middle. The CDR3 DNA is TGTGCCAGCAGTTTTACATCCTACCGACGGGGGGATTCACCCCTCCACTTT. Translated, it gives CASSFTSYRRGDSPLHF.

V usage is TRBV25-1 and J usage is TRBJ1-1, with D possibly matching TRBD1 (5 bases). The V end lost 2 bases, the J end lost 8 bases, and 12 bases lay between the germline ends. CDR3 length: 13 amino acids. Germline V CDR1 and CDR2: MGHDK, SYGVNS. CDR3 protein: CASSERGWTEAFF. As DNA, the CDR3 is TGTGCCAGCAGTGAAAGAGGATGGACAGAAGCTTTCTTT.

The V call is TRBV15, the J call TRBJ2-1; D perhaps matches TRBD1 (5 bases). The germline V gene has CDR1 LNHNV and CDR2 YYDKDF (reference sequence). The CDR3 has 14 residues. The V gene lost 3 bases and the J gene lost 2 bases, with 8 bases spanning the gap. The CDR3 region has the DNA TGTGCCACCAGCAGGGGGCCCCCCTACAATGAGCAGTTCTTC. Translating gives CATSRGPPYNEQFF.

This chain connects TRBV2 to TRBJ1-3; TRBD1 might be the D (6 bases). The CDR3 has 16 residues. The germline V gene encodes CDR1 SNHLY and CDR2 FYNNEI. The V end lost 5 bases, the J end lost 4 bases, and 18 bases lay between the germline ends. The CDR3, as DNA: TGTGCCAGCAGTCGTATACAGGGAGGGTACGGAAACACCATATATTTT. Amino acid sequence: CASSRIQGGYGNTIYF. The full variable domain, with the rest looked up from reference TRBV2 and TRBJ1-3, is EPEVTQTPSHQVTQMGQEVILRCVPISNHLYFYWYRQILGQKVEFLVSFYNNEISEKSEIFDDQFSVERPDGSNFTLKIRSTKLEDSAMYFCASSRIQGGYGNTIYFGEGSWLTVV.

V and J are TRBV6-5 and TRBJ2-1; possible D gene TRBD2, 5 bases. Germline V lookup: CDR1 MNHEY, CDR2 SVGAGI. V lost 5 bases and J 6 bases, leaving 17 bases between the germline ends. The CDR3 length is 15 residues. CDR3 sequence (DNA): TGTGCCAGCAGTAAATGGGGTCGAGGAGGCAATGAGCAGTTCTTC. Translated, it gives CASSKWGRGGNEQFF.

This chain links TRBV7-3 with TRBJ1-2, with TRBD1 matching 9 bases. The CDR3 is 14 residues long. The trim removed 5 bases at V and 7 bases at J, leaving 8 bases unmatched. Germline CDR1 reads SGHTA; CDR2 reads FQGTGA. CDR3 protein: CASSPRTGASGYTF. The CDR3 bases are TGTGCCAGCAGCCCGAGGACAGGGGCGAGTGGCTACACCTTC.

Only a few counts were recorded for this clone. The V call is TRBV19, the J call TRBJ1-5; weak D call: TRBD1 (6 bases). Germline CDR1 LNHDA, CDR2 SQIVND (reference sequence). The CDR3 is 15 amino acids. Trimming took off 6 bases at V and 4 bases at J, with 16 bases between the two ends. The DNA of the CDR3 is TGTGCCAGTAGACTATACAGGGATTATAATCAGCCCCAGCATTTT. Translation: CASRLYRDYNQPQHF. The full variable domain, its missing parts supplied by reference TRBV19 and TRBJ1-5, is DGGITQSPKYLFRKEGQNVTLSCEQNLNHDAMYWYRQDPGQGLRLIYYSQIVNDFQKGDIAEGYSVSREKKESFPLTVTSAQKNPTAFYLCASRLYRDYNQPQHFGDGTRLSIL.